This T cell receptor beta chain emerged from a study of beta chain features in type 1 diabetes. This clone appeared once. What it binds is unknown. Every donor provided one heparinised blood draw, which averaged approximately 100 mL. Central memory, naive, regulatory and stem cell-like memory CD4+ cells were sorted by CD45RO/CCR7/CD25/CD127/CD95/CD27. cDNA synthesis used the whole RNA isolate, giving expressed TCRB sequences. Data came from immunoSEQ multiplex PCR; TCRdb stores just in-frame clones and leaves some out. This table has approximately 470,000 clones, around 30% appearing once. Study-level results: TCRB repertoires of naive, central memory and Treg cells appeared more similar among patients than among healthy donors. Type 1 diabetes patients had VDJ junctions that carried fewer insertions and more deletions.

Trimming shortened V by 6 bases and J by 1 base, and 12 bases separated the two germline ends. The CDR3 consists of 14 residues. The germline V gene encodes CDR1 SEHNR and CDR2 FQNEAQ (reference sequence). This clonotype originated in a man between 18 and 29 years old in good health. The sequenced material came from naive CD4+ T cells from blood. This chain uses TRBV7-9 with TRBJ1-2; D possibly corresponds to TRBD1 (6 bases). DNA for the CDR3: TGTGCCAGCAGTACTCTACAGGGTAACTATGGCTACACCTTC. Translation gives CASSTLQGNYGYTF.